The 20 T cell receptor beta chains in this list originate from one sample, sequenced in a study of beta chain features in type 1 diabetes. The whole isolated RNA underwent reverse transcription, so sequencing captured expressed TCRB transcripts. The assay was immunoSEQ multiplex PCR, and TCRdb's table has in-frame clones only and misses some. The sample has hundreds of thousands of clones, 68% seen once. Sequencing was done on a sample of naive CD4+ T cells from blood. Receptors were obtained from a man aged 25-45 years in good health.

As concerns this clone: Additional DNA sequences in this sample encode the identical CDR3. This chain uses TRBV29-1 with TRBJ2-1, with D perhaps TRBD1 or TRBD2 (5 bases each). The V and J ends lost 4 bases and 5 bases respectively, with 9 bases between them. Germline CDR1 and CDR2: SQVTM and ANQGSEA. The CDR3 sequence is 12 residues long. This CDR3 reads CSVGRGHNEQFF. The CDR3 DNA reads as TGCAGCGTTGGACGGGGCCACAATGAGCAGTTCTTC.

The chain joins TRBV2 to TRBJ2-1; unclear D gene. Germline V lookup: CDR1 SNHLY, CDR2 FYNNEI. The V end lost 8 bases, the J end lost 10 bases, and 12 bases lay between the germline ends. The CDR3 has 11 residues. In DNA form, the CDR3 reads TGTGCCAGCGTTAATCGGCAGGAGCAGTTCTTC. Its translation is CASVNRQEQFF.

This clone has just a few counts. The chain joins TRBV7-9 to TRBJ2-1, with 11 bases fitting TRBD2. CDR3 size: 16 residues. The V gene's germline CDR1 is SEHNR and CDR2 FQNEAQ (reference sequence). The V segment lost 3 bases and the J segment 8 bases; nucleotides outside the gene matches: 9. CDR3 sequence reads: CASSFRLAGNSDEQFF. The CDR3 coding sequence is TGTGCCAGCAGCTTCAGACTAGCGGGAAACTCAGATGAGCAGTTCTTC.

This clone turned up a few times. J is TRBJ2-2 and V is TRBV29-1, with D tentatively TRBD1 or TRBD2 (5 bases each). The V end was cut by 5 bases, the J end by 6 bases, with 7 bases between. The CDR3 is 11 amino acids. CDR1 SQVTM and CDR2 ANQGSEA come from the germline V gene. CDR3 loop: CSVRGAGELFF. The CDR3 DNA is TGCAGCGTTAGAGGGGCCGGGGAGCTGTTTTTT.

This clone has more than one count but fewer than ten. The rearrangement uses TRBV30 and TRBJ2-7; 10 bases are shared with TRBD2. The CDR3 has 13 amino acids. The V and J ends lost 2 bases and 7 bases, in that order; junction bases with no gene match: 5. Germline assignment: CDR1 GTSNPN and CDR2 SVGIG (reference sequence). CDR3 bases: TGTGCCTGGAGTCTACTAGCGGGAAGGGAGCAGTACTTC. This translates into CAWSLLAGREQYF.

The chain joins TRBV30 to TRBJ1-2; no clear D gene. V lost 8 bases and J 3 bases, leaving 13 bases between the germline ends. This CDR3 comprises 12 residues. Per germline, CDR1 GTSNPN and CDR2 SVGIG (reference sequence). The CDR3 is CAGGTEYYGYTF. The CDR3 region has the DNA TGTGCCGGAGGAACGGAATACTATGGCTACACCTTC.

In this sample, this clone turned up once. The chain combines TRBV5-1 with TRBJ2-7; perhaps D is TRBD1 or TRBD2 (5 bases each). V shed 0 bases and J shed 5 bases, with 15 bases lying between them. The CDR3 runs 15 residues. In germline, CDR1 is SGHRS, CDR2 YFSETQ. CDR3 sequence reads: CASSLEWGPNHEQYF. CDR3 nucleotide sequence: TGCGCCAGCAGCTTGGAATGGGGACCGAACCACGAGCAGTACTTC.

The V call is TRBV7-2, the J call TRBJ1-2; D is undetermined. Germline CDR1 is SGHTA and CDR2 is FQGNSA. CDR3 length equals 12 residues. The ends were cut back, 5 bases at V and 7 bases at J, with 11 bases in the middle. CDR3: CASSPRRAGYTF. CDR3 sequence (DNA): TGTGCCAGCAGCCCCCGAAGGGCTGGCTACACCTTC. The entire variable domain, with the rest obtained from reference TRBV7-2 and TRBJ1-2, is as follows: GAGVSQSPSNKVTEKGKDVELRCDPISGHTALYWYRQSLGQGLEFLIYFQGNSAPDKSGLPSDRFSAERTGGSVSTLTIQRTQQEDSAVYLCASSPRRAGYTFGSGTRLTVV.

Details on this clone: The junction departs from germline at one end; a sequencing error may be responsible. This chain uses TRBV19 with TRBJ1-1, with a tentative D call TRBD1 (6 bases). The CDR3 spans 13 residues. Germline CDR1 and CDR2: LNHDA and SQIVND (reference sequence). The CDR3 sequence is CASTGKGYTEAFF. As DNA, the CDR3 is TGTGCGAGTACAGGGAAAGGGTACACTGAAGCTTTCTTT.

J is TRBJ2-1 and V is TRBV11-2, with a possible D match to TRBD1 (6 bases). This CDR3 comprises 16 residues. V was trimmed by 7 bases and J by 7 bases, leaving 23 bases between them. Per germline, CDR1 SGHAT and CDR2 FQNNGV. CDR3 in amino acids: CASNPLVIGQINEQFF. CDR3 bases: TGTGCCAGCAACCCGCTCGTAATTGGACAGATTAATGAGCAGTTCTTC.

This chain joins TRBV9 and TRBJ1-5, with 8 bases lining up with TRBD1. With 1 base clipped from V and 5 bases from J, the junction kept 2 bases outside the gene matches. The V gene's germline CDR1 is SGDLS and CDR2 YYNGEE. The CDR3 is 14 residues long. In DNA, the CDR3 is TGTGCCAGCAGCGTAACAGGGGGGGATCAGCCCCAGCATTTT. Its translation: CASSVTGGDQPQHF.

The rearrangement uses TRBV4-2 and TRBJ2-1; 13 bases are shared with TRBD2. CDR1 is LGHNA and CDR2 is YNFKEQ in the germline V gene. Germline trimming cut 4 bases from V and 12 bases from J; bases unmatched to any gene: 12. The CDR3 consists of 16 residues. Here the CDR3 DNA reads TGTGCCAGCAGCCGAGAGACCGGGACTAGCGGGATTGGGCAGTTCTTC. It codes for CASSRETGTSGIGQFF.

The chain has TRBV5-4 and TRBJ2-1; no firm D call. The CDR3 loop spans 14 amino acids. Trimming removed 4 bases at V and 6 bases at J, with 14 bases between. CDR1 and CDR2 from the germline V gene are SGHNT and YYREEE (reference sequence). CDR3 DNA: TGTGCCAGCAGCCGCGAGACGTTGGGCAATGAGCAGTTCTTC. Protein sequence: CASSRETLGNEQFF.

This sequence joins TRBV15 and TRBJ2-5, with D possibly called TRBD1 or TRBD2 (5 bases each). Per germline, CDR1 LNHNV and CDR2 YYDKDF (reference sequence). This CDR3 spans 18 amino acids. Trimming removed 2 bases at V and 1 base at J, with 20 bases between. The CDR3 bases are TGTGCCACCAGCAGAACGACTTCGGGACGGAGACTCCAAGAGACCCAGTACTTC. Encoded protein: CATSRTTSGRRLQETQYF.

This chain links TRBV7-9 with TRBJ2-5; D is perhaps TRBD2 (6 bases). Looked up from germline, CDR1 is SEHNR and CDR2 is FQNEAQ (reference sequence). The CDR3 has 15 residues. Trimming took 1 base from V and 5 from J, leaving 14 bases between them. The CDR3 reads CASSLVYGGAETQYF. CDR3 nucleotide sequence: TGTGCCAGCAGCTTAGTTTATGGCGGGGCCGAGACCCAGTACTTC.

For the CDR3, the DNA is TGTGCCAGTAGTCTGACAGGGGACGAGCAGTACTTC. Encoded protein: CASSLTGDEQYF. This chain uses TRBV19 with TRBJ2-7, with 8 bases that match TRBD1. The CDR3 extends over 12 amino acids. V gave up 5 bases and J gave up 5 bases; unmatched junction bases: 2. The germline gives CDR1 LNHDA, CDR2 SQIVND (reference sequence).

The chain uses TRBV29-1 and TRBJ2-7, with 10 bases matching TRBD1. With V trimmed by 6 bases and J by 5 bases, 7 bases remained unmatched. The CDR3 covers 13 residues. Germline-derived CDR1 and CDR2 are SQVTM and ANQGSEA. CDR3 loop: CSVAGTGVHEQYF. The CDR3 DNA follows: TGCAGCGTGGCCGGGACAGGGGTTCACGAGCAGTACTTC.

The CDR3 nucleotides are TGTGCCAGCGCAGGGGGAGCGAGCTCCTACAATGAGCAGTTCTTC. Amino acid sequence: CASAGGASSYNEQFF. The V and J genes are TRBV4-2 and TRBJ2-1; 7 bases line up with TRBD1. There are 15 residues in the CDR3. V shed 8 bases, J shed 0 bases, and the junction held 7 bases outside the gene matches. Germline CDR1 and CDR2: LGHNA and YNFKEQ.

This clone was counted a single time. The rearrangement uses TRBV14 and TRBJ1-6; a weak D match, TRBD1 (5 bases). Trimming cost V 0 bases and J 7 bases, with 10 bases left between them. Germline V gene sequence: CDR1 SGHDN, CDR2 FVKESK. The CDR3 consists of 15 residues. Here the CDR3 reads CASSQDWGGNSPLHF. CDR3 DNA sequence: TGTGCCAGCAGCCAAGATTGGGGCGGCAATTCACCCCTCCACTTT.

The chain is built from TRBV29-1 and TRBJ1-1; D is unresolved. Germline values: CDR1 SQVTM, CDR2 ANQGSEA. The V end lost 1 base, the J end lost 5 bases, and 14 bases lay between the germline ends. This CDR3 spans 14 amino acids. The CDR3 DNA reads as TGCAGCGTTGAAGGAGGGCTTGCACGGACTGAAGCTTTCTTT. It encodes CSVEGGLARTEAFF.